The present entry profiles one TCR beta chain with its context. Measured with immunoSEQ multiplex PCR; TCRdb has only the in-frame clones, and not every one. The table includes about 58,000 clones, approximately 81% detected once. The CDR3 covers 14 residues. The ends lost 5 bases at V and 3 bases at J; junction bases unmatched: 4. The germline CDR1 and CDR2 sequences are MRHNA and SNTAGT. Single viable CD3+CD4+CD8-CD45RO+ cells were sorted as the memory CD4+ T cells. This sample was taken from a study of memory CD4+ T cells and cytomegalovirus serostatus. This TCR was sampled from an adult in good health and CMV-seronegative. Some clones in this sample may be carry-over from other donors' samples. V usage is TRBV6-4 and J usage is TRBJ2-7, with TRBD2 matching over 10 bases. Sequencing was carried out using memory CD4+ T cells from blood. For the CDR3, the DNA is TGTGCCAGCAGTCAAGTAGCGGGAGGCTACGAGCAGTACTTC. Protein: CASSQVAGGYEQYF.